This TCR beta chain was obtained from a study of T-cell memory formation after mild COVID-19 (dated by TCRdb to the early 2020s). About the investigation overall: TCR sequence clusters from the two donors were found to be largely donor specific. T-cell clones expanding and contracting after mild COVID-19 in two donors were tracked by longitudinal TCRalpha and TCRbeta repertoire sequencing. Two young, previously healthy adult volunteers, one female and one male, were included in the cohort. Broad study findings and their caveats: From day 15 to 85, contracting clones showed balanced CD4/CD8 phenotypes, whereas a second wave of clones that expanded from day 15 to 37 leaned towards CD4+. Contracting CD4+ clones appeared mostly in the CM and EM memory subsets, whereas CD8+ clones were enriched in EMRA. SARS-CoV-2 specificity of the second-wave clones peaking on day 37 was not confirmed. The detection of some responding clones in pre-infection memory suggests that pre-existing cross-reactive memory T cells joined the SARS-CoV-2 response. Only two mild cases were covered by the study, and larger cohorts that include severe cases with pre-infection samples were considered necessary.

The CDR1 and CDR2 encoded by the germline V gene are SGHTA and FQGNSA. V has 8 bases trimmed and J has 3 bases trimmed; junction bases matching no gene number 7. The CDR3 holds 14 amino acids from the cysteine to the phenylalanine. Just CDR3 DNA is preserved here, 42 bases in frame from base 1. This clonotype was recorded at least ten times. Its recognized antigen is unknown. Nothing much larger sits one base from this clone, and base qualities are not available. The sequencer listed for this sample is Illumina NovaSeq 6000. TCRalpha and TCRbeta cDNA libraries were built by 5'RACE with constant-segment primers, adding sample barcodes and unique molecular identifiers. RNA was extracted from every sample with Trizol reagent. Library amplification was performed in two PCR steps, and a second sample barcode and Illumina TruSeq adapters were introduced in the second step. The libraries were sequenced on an Illumina NovaSeq using 2 x 150 bp paired-end reads. As for how the authors treated the data: The reads were demultiplexed and collapsed into UMI-guided consensus sequences using migec v1.2.7. Using mixcr v2.1.11, UMI consensuses were aligned to TRA and TRB V and J templates and then assembled into clonotypes. Clonotypes were classified as expanded or contracted when called significant by both edgeR and NoisET, with noise models trained on biological replicates. edgeR calls used a false discovery rate-adjusted p below 0.01 and a log2 fold-change threshold of 1. As an exploratory analysis of dynamics, PCA with hierarchical clustering was applied to max-normalized trajectories of the 1000 most abundant clonotypes. Separately sequenced CD4+ and CD8+ repertoires were used to assign the CD4 or CD8 phenotype of responding clones. TCRdb cleaned the public reads at Q25 with fastp, built clones with MiXCR and kept in-frame beta chains. Every distinct CDR3 protein forms one entry, paired with its most common genes and DNA. V and J calls and clone size were set by TCRdb, not the authors. The sample records roughly 300,000 distinct CDR3 sequences, about 13% of which are singletons. Approximately 22% of the sample is taken by the ten largest.

Ficoll-Paque density gradient centrifugation was used to isolate PBMCs. This chain is built from TRBV7-2 and TRBJ2-3; 8 bases in the middle match TRBD2. This receptor was identified in a man aged 18 to 35 who had mild COVID-19 (a few samples of this study predate the infection). The sample titles of this study are shuffled in the database, so cell type and time point are left out; the donor was told from shared clones. The sample consisted of PBMCs or a T cell subset sorted from them (not recorded which). CDR3 loop: CASLRTGGTDTQYF. In nucleotide form, the sequence is TGTGCCAGCCTCAGGACGGGGGGGACAGATACGCAGTATTTT.